This is a list of T cell receptor beta chains from one sample in a study of blood T cell repertoires in COVID-19. Only in-frame clones appear in the TCRdb table, and some are missing; sequencing was by immunoSEQ multiplex PCR. The top ten hold 4.3% of the sample, which has about 130,000 clones, approximately 90% seen once. The sample comprised peripheral blood. The receptors here all came from a man in his fifties or sixties with COVID-19, enrolled during active disease. CDR3s include the opening cysteine and the closing phenylalanine or tryptophan. The order of the fields is clone size, D gene, J gene, V gene, CDR3 protein, CDR3 DNA. A D gene is named only where the DNA matches it firmly. A row's size may be missing; if present it is once, few, many or a size class.

clone_size: -; d_call: -; j_call: TRBJ1-6; v_call: TRBV6-5; cdr3_aa: CASTPRQFFNSPLHF; cdr3_nt: TGTGCCAGCACCCCCCGACAGTTTTTTAATTCACCCCTCCACTTT
clone_size: -; d_call: -; j_call: TRBJ2-1; v_call: TRBV5-4; cdr3_aa: CASSLGTTIYNEQFF; cdr3_nt: TGTGCCAGCAGCTTGGGGACGACTATTTACAATGAGCAGTTCTTC
clone_size: -; d_call: TRBD1; j_call: TRBJ1-5; v_call: TRBV6-5; cdr3_aa: CASSRDREGYQPQHF; cdr3_nt: TGTGCCAGCAGCCGGGACAGGGAGGGTTATCAGCCCCAGCATTTT
clone_size: -; d_call: -; j_call: TRBJ1-3; v_call: TRBV2; cdr3_aa: CASSDRTVGNTIYF; cdr3_nt: TGTGCCAGCAGTGACCGGACAGTTGGAAACACCATATATTTT
clone_size: -; d_call: -; j_call: TRBJ2-5; v_call: TRBV18; cdr3_aa: CASSPPVQETQYF; cdr3_nt: TGTGCCAGCTCACCACCCGTTCAAGAGACCCAGTACTTC
clone_size: few; d_call: -; j_call: TRBJ1-2; v_call: TRBV9; cdr3_aa: CASSVGPSQGSGYTF; cdr3_nt: TGTGCCAGCAGCGTAGGGCCCTCCCAGGGGAGCGGCTACACCTTC
clone_size: -; d_call: -; j_call: TRBJ2-2; v_call: TRBV6-5; cdr3_aa: CASPGGTGELFF; cdr3_nt: TGTGCCAGCCCGGGGGGCACAGGGGAGCTGTTTTTT
clone_size: -; d_call: TRBD2; j_call: TRBJ2-5; v_call: TRBV7-3; cdr3_aa: CASSLTGGQETQYF; cdr3_nt: TGTGCCAGCAGCTTAACCGGGGGGCAAGAGACCCAGTACTTC
clone_size: -; d_call: TRBD1; j_call: TRBJ2-3; v_call: TRBV2; cdr3_aa: CASSGQGRRDTQYF; cdr3_nt: TGTGCCAGCAGTGGACAGGGCCGGAGAGATACGCAGTATTTT
clone_size: -; d_call: -; j_call: TRBJ1-2; v_call: TRBV18; cdr3_aa: CASSPASGVPRRGYTF; cdr3_nt: TGTGCCAGCTCACCAGCGTCAGGGGTCCCTCGGCGGGGCTACACCTTC
clone_size: -; d_call: TRBD1; j_call: TRBJ2-5; v_call: TRBV29-1; cdr3_aa: CSVENPGQGVETQYF; cdr3_nt: TGCAGCGTTGAAAACCCGGGACAGGGTGTGGAGACCCAGTACTTC
clone_size: -; d_call: -; j_call: TRBJ2-7; v_call: TRBV6-1; cdr3_aa: CASCVSGDEQYF; cdr3_nt: TGTGCCAGCTGCGTCTCAGGGGACGAGCAGTACTTC
clone_size: -; d_call: -; j_call: TRBJ1-1; v_call: TRBV12-3/TRBV12-4; cdr3_aa: CASSPTGNTEAFF; cdr3_nt: TGTGCCAGCAGCCCTACAGGGAACACTGAAGCTTTCTTT
clone_size: -; d_call: -; j_call: TRBJ1-1; v_call: TRBV30; cdr3_aa: CAWKGGGGTEAFF; cdr3_nt: TGTGCCTGGAAGGGTGGCGGGGGCACTGAAGCTTTCTTT
clone_size: -; d_call: TRBD1; j_call: TRBJ2-5; v_call: TRBV5-1; cdr3_aa: CASSIGTGGPGQETQYF; cdr3_nt: TGCGCCAGCAGCATCGGGACAGGGGGCCCTGGGCAGGAGACCCAGTACTTC